A single sample is the source of the 5 T cell receptor beta chains below, sequenced in a study of graft-versus-host responses after intestinal transplantation. Their antigens are not known. The protocol was immunoSEQ multiplex PCR, while the TCRdb copy is restricted to in-frame clones and leaves out a portion. The table includes 30,000 to 40,000 clones, over 90% detected once. The specimen was unstimulated CD8+ T cells sorted from spleen or lymph node cells, collected before transplant. The receptor source for this set is a human donor who was the organ donor for an intestinal transplant.

The chain has TRBV29-1 and TRBJ1-3; D is possibly TRBD1 (5 bases). CDR3 length: 17 amino acids. The ends were cut back, 3 bases at V and 4 bases at J, with 22 bases in the middle. The germline CDR1 and CDR2 sequences are SQVTM and ANQGSEA. The CDR3 nucleotides read TGCAGCGTTGAGCCGGGCATTTCAGGGACCTCAGGAAACACCATATATTTT. Encoded protein: CSVEPGISGTSGNTIYF.

This clone is a singleton in its sample. The chain combines TRBV12-5 with TRBJ2-7; 8 bases align to TRBD2. CDR1 is LGHNT and CDR2 is FRNRAP in the germline V gene. The CDR3 has 14 residues. V lost 7 bases to trimming and J lost 5 bases; unmatched junction nucleotides: 10. The CDR3 region has the DNA TGTGCTAGTGTCGGTCTAGCGGGTAACAACGAGCAGTACTTC. Its protein is CASVGLAGNNEQYF.

The V call is TRBV28, the J call TRBJ1-2, with D hard to call. Trimming removed 5 bases at V and 8 bases at J, with 9 bases between. CDR1 is MDHEN and CDR2 is SYDVKM in the germline V gene. There are 11 residues in the CDR3. The CDR3 loop reads CASSTLSGYTF. The CDR3 coding sequence is TGTGCCAGCAGTACCCTAAGCGGCTACACCTTC.

The V gene is TRBV4-3, the J gene TRBJ2-7; 10 nucleotides align to TRBD2. The germline CDR1 and CDR2 sequences are LGHNA and YSLEER. The CDR3 sequence is 16 residues long. V lost 1 base to trimming and J lost 7 bases; unmatched junction nucleotides: 10. The DNA of the CDR3 is TGCGCCAGCAGCCAAGTCGGTGCTAGCGGGAGAGGTGAGCAGTACTTC. This gives the protein CASSQVGASGRGEQYF.

The rearrangement links TRBV4-1 to TRBJ2-3, with D unclear. The V gene lost 3 bases and the J gene lost 2 bases, with 12 bases spanning the gap. The CDR3 is 15 amino acids. Germline assignment: CDR1 MGHRA and CDR2 YSYEKL. The CDR3 sequence is CASSHPGPPTDTQYF. In DNA, the CDR3 is TGCGCCAGCAGCCACCCGGGCCCACCCACAGATACGCAGTATTTT.